This T cell receptor beta chain comes out of a study of CXCR3-negative and CXCR3-positive naive CD8 T cells. Broader study findings: More hydrophobic TRB CDR3s occurred in CXCR3-positive than in CXCR3-negative naive cells. CXCR3 expression partially decreased after cryopreservation; most assays used fresh PBMCs. For naive cells, CXCR3-negative and CXCR3-positive subsets had similar TRBV-TRBJ usage; for memory cells, usage differed.

The CDR3 consists of 15 residues. Comments on this clonotype: No antigen is known for it.

More than 250,000 cells per CD8+ T cell subset were flow-sorted in triplicate. The libraries of TRB cDNA were constructed through 5' RACE using UMI labels. TCRdb reprocessed the 5' RACE reads and keeps a single row for each CDR3 protein, giving no DNA. This listing includes 130,000 or so distinct CDR3 sequences. This receptor was taken from a human donor in good health. Some clones in this sample may be carry-over from other donors' samples. Sequenced sample: naive CXCR3- CD8+ T cells from blood. The sample's subset: CD45RO-CCR7+CD27+CD95- naive CD8+ T cells lacking CXCR3 (TNR3-). The chain links TRBV12-3 or TRBV12-4 to TRBJ1-2. CDR3 amino acids: CASSLRQELNDGYTF.